The clone carrying this T cell receptor (beta chain) has a count of ten or more. Researchers prepared the TCRbeta library using unique molecular identifiers, the study reports. TCRdb passed the PCR reads through MiXCR, listing each CDR3 protein once. This table holds 170,000 or so distinct CDR3 sequences, approximately 7% found once. This entry belongs to a study of T-cell reconstitution after alpha-beta-depleted transplantation in children. This receptor was taken from a human donor who donated a stem cell graft to a child with Wiskott-Aldrich syndrome. The sample in question was PBMCs from the stem cell graft donor, obtained from the stem cell graft.

In DNA, the CDR3 is TGTGCCAGCAGTTACTTTGCCACGACTGAAGCTTTCTTT. Its protein product is CASSYFATTEAFF. The rearrangement joins TRBV6-5 to TRBJ1-1; D unclear. The CDR3 extends over 13 amino acids. V lost 1 base, J lost 5 bases, and 8 bases lay in between. CDR1 and CDR2 from the germline V gene are MNHEY and SVGAGI.